Listed below are T cell receptor beta chains from one sample, sequenced in a study of blood T cell repertoires in COVID-19. The repertoire was sequenced with immunoSEQ multiplex PCR; TCRdb's copy has only in-frame clones and lacks some. Of 300,000 to 350,000 clones in the sample, 90% were seen once. Sequenced sample: peripheral blood. These receptors were collected from a woman aged 40 to 55 with COVID-19, enrolled during active disease. Both conserved end residues are part of each CDR3. The order of the fields is J gene, V gene, D gene, clone size, CDR3 protein, CDR3 DNA. A D gene is named only where the DNA matches it firmly. A row's size may be missing; if present it is once, few, many or a size class.

j_call: TRBJ2-1; v_call: TRBV7-7; d_call: -; clone_size: once; cdr3_aa: CASSPERGVYNEQFF; cdr3_nt: TGTGCTAGCAGCCCCGAGCGCGGAGTTTACAATGAGCAGTTCTTC
j_call: TRBJ2-5; v_call: TRBV28; d_call: -; clone_size: -; cdr3_aa: CASRLQGGQLWTQYF; cdr3_nt: TGTGCCAGCAGGCTGCAGGGGGGTCAGTTGTGGACCCAGTACTTC
j_call: TRBJ1-1; v_call: TRBV9; d_call: -; clone_size: -; cdr3_aa: CASSETGQNTEAFF; cdr3_nt: TGTGCCAGCAGCGAGACAGGTCAGAACACTGAAGCTTTCTTT
j_call: TRBJ2-7; v_call: TRBV4-3; d_call: TRBD2; clone_size: -; cdr3_aa: CASSQTLAGAAYEQYF; cdr3_nt: TGCGCCAGCAGCCAGACTCTAGCGGGGGCCGCCTACGAGCAGTACTTC
j_call: TRBJ2-7; v_call: TRBV3-1/TRBV3-2; d_call: -; clone_size: -; cdr3_aa: CASSQEETVVYEQYF; cdr3_nt: TGTGCCAGCAGCCAAGAAGAAACAGTTGTCTACGAGCAGTACTTC
j_call: TRBJ1-3; v_call: TRBV6-5; d_call: -; clone_size: -; cdr3_aa: CASSPNGNSGNTIYF; cdr3_nt: TGTGCCAGCAGTCCCAACGGGAACTCTGGAAACACCATATATTTT
j_call: TRBJ2-3; v_call: TRBV5-1; d_call: TRBD2; clone_size: -; cdr3_aa: CASSSGTSGGTDTQYF; cdr3_nt: TGCGCCAGCAGCTCCGGGACTAGCGGGGGGACAGATACGCAGTATTTT
j_call: TRBJ1-2; v_call: TRBV3-1/TRBV3-2; d_call: -; clone_size: -; cdr3_aa: CARGGVAHAWGNNYGYTF; cdr3_nt: TGTGCCAGAGGGGGTGTGGCCCACGCTTGGGGAAATAACTATGGCTACACCTTC
j_call: TRBJ1-6; v_call: TRBV28; d_call: -; clone_size: -; cdr3_aa: CASSESGPTYNSPLHF; cdr3_nt: TGTGCCAGCAGTGAATCCGGTCCTACCTATAATTCACCCCTCCACTTT
j_call: TRBJ2-7; v_call: TRBV7-2; d_call: TRBD1; clone_size: -; cdr3_aa: CASSPSGTGVYEQYF; cdr3_nt: TGTGCCAGCAGCCCATCGGGGACAGGGGTCTACGAGCAGTACTTC
j_call: TRBJ2-7; v_call: TRBV4-2; d_call: -; clone_size: -; cdr3_aa: CASSRGVEYEQYF; cdr3_nt: TGTGCCAGCAGCCGCGGAGTTGAATACGAGCAGTACTTC
j_call: TRBJ1-3; v_call: TRBV4-3; d_call: -; clone_size: -; cdr3_aa: CASSPKSGISGNTIYF; cdr3_nt: TGCGCCAGCAGCCCAAAGTCGGGGATCTCTGGAAACACCATATATTTT
j_call: TRBJ1-6; v_call: TRBV9; d_call: TRBD1; clone_size: -; cdr3_aa: CASSVGGQHNSPLHF; cdr3_nt: TGTGCCAGCAGCGTAGGGGGACAGCATAATTCACCCCTCCACTTT
j_call: TRBJ1-2; v_call: TRBV14; d_call: TRBD1; clone_size: -; cdr3_aa: CASSGQGSNYGYTF; cdr3_nt: TGTGCCAGCAGCGGACAGGGCTCTAACTATGGCTACACCTTC
j_call: TRBJ2-5; v_call: TRBV7-2; d_call: TRBD2; clone_size: -; cdr3_aa: CASSSHSGRIKETQYF; cdr3_nt: TGTGCCAGCAGCTCCCATAGCGGGAGGATCAAAGAGACCCAGTACTTC
j_call: TRBJ1-1; v_call: TRBV20-1; d_call: -; clone_size: -; cdr3_aa: CSASIYFEAFF; cdr3_nt: TGCAGTGCTAGTATCTATTTTGAAGCTTTCTTT
j_call: TRBJ1-2; v_call: TRBV18; d_call: -; clone_size: -; cdr3_aa: CASSPGRAPNYGYTF; cdr3_nt: TGTGCCAGCTCACCGGGCAGGGCCCCTAACTATGGCTACACCTTC
j_call: TRBJ2-2; v_call: TRBV9; d_call: -; clone_size: -; cdr3_aa: CASSVDLNTGELFF; cdr3_nt: TGTGCCAGCAGCGTAGACTTGAACACCGGGGAGCTGTTTTTT
j_call: TRBJ2-3; v_call: TRBV24-1; d_call: -; clone_size: -; cdr3_aa: CATSEGAGPTDTQYF; cdr3_nt: TGTGCCACCAGTGAGGGGGCAGGGCCCACAGATACGCAGTATTTT
j_call: TRBJ2-7; v_call: TRBV7-3; d_call: -; clone_size: -; cdr3_aa: CASSLGPSYEQYF; cdr3_nt: TGTGCCAGCAGCTTAGGGCCCTCCTACGAGCAGTACTTC
j_call: TRBJ1-5; v_call: TRBV28; d_call: TRBD1; clone_size: -; cdr3_aa: CASSSHPDRAKAQHF; cdr3_nt: TGTGCCAGCAGTTCCCACCCGGACAGGGCTAAGGCCCAGCATTTT
j_call: TRBJ2-2; v_call: TRBV2; d_call: TRBD2; clone_size: -; cdr3_aa: CARGGSHTGELFF; cdr3_nt: TGTGCCAGGGGCGGGAGTCACACCGGGGAGCTGTTTTTT
j_call: TRBJ2-5; v_call: TRBV7-6; d_call: TRBD2; clone_size: -; cdr3_aa: CASSLFERGGLETQYF; cdr3_nt: TGTGCCAGCAGCTTATTTGAGCGGGGGGGCCTAGAGACCCAGTACTTC
j_call: TRBJ2-7; v_call: TRBV28; d_call: TRBD1; clone_size: few; cdr3_aa: CASSAGTGEYEQYF; cdr3_nt: TGTGCCAGCAGTGCCGGGACAGGGGAGTACGAGCAGTACTTC
j_call: TRBJ2-5; v_call: TRBV7-2; d_call: -; clone_size: -; cdr3_aa: CASSLGRGRETQYF; cdr3_nt: TGTGCCAGCAGCTTAGGCCGGGGTAGAGAGACCCAGTACTTC
j_call: TRBJ2-7; v_call: TRBV27; d_call: TRBD1; clone_size: -; cdr3_aa: CASSSNGQGMQYF; cdr3_nt: TGTGCCAGCAGTTCAAATGGACAGGGAATGCAGTACTTC
j_call: TRBJ1-1; v_call: TRBV11-2; d_call: -; clone_size: -; cdr3_aa: CASRLWGAGERGTEAFF; cdr3_nt: TGTGCCAGCCGCTTATGGGGGGCGGGGGAGAGAGGCACTGAAGCTTTCTTT
j_call: TRBJ1-1; v_call: TRBV10-1; d_call: -; clone_size: -; cdr3_aa: CASSLAGDDTEAFF; cdr3_nt: TGCGCCAGCAGTTTGGCCGGAGATGACACTGAAGCTTTCTTT
j_call: TRBJ2-3; v_call: TRBV18; d_call: -; clone_size: few; cdr3_aa: CASSPPKIAGVRDTQYF; cdr3_nt: TGTGCCAGCTCACCACCGAAAATAGCAGGGGTGAGAGATACGCAGTATTTT
j_call: TRBJ1-1; v_call: TRBV6-2/TRBV6-3; d_call: TRBD1; clone_size: once; cdr3_aa: CASSYSRTGATEAFF; cdr3_nt: TGTGCCAGCAGTTACTCTAGGACAGGAGCCACTGAAGCTTTCTTT
j_call: TRBJ1-5; v_call: TRBV4-2; d_call: TRBD1; clone_size: -; cdr3_aa: CASSQAPPIQGANQPQHF; cdr3_nt: TGTGCCAGCAGCCAGGCGCCGCCTATTCAGGGGGCAAATCAGCCCCAGCATTTT
j_call: TRBJ1-2; v_call: TRBV27; d_call: -; clone_size: -; cdr3_aa: CASSLVGDGRIFYGYTF; cdr3_nt: TGTGCCAGCAGCCTGGTGGGGGACGGGAGGATCTTCTATGGCTACACCTTC
j_call: TRBJ1-5; v_call: TRBV10-3; d_call: TRBD1; clone_size: few; cdr3_aa: CAISEQGVNNQPQHF; cdr3_nt: TGTGCCATCAGTGAGCAGGGGGTGAACAATCAGCCCCAGCATTTT
j_call: TRBJ2-3; v_call: TRBV3-1/TRBV3-2; d_call: -; clone_size: -; cdr3_aa: CASSQARADTQYF; cdr3_nt: TGTGCCAGCAGCCAAGCACGGGCAGATACGCAGTATTTT
j_call: TRBJ1-2; v_call: TRBV5-1; d_call: -; clone_size: -; cdr3_aa: CASSLWGSGEDGYTF; cdr3_nt: TGCGCCAGCAGCTTGTGGGGATCGGGAGAGGATGGCTACACCTTC
j_call: TRBJ2-7; v_call: TRBV27; d_call: -; clone_size: -; cdr3_aa: CASSPLGGPYEQYF; cdr3_nt: TGTGCCAGCAGTCCCCTCGGGGGGCCCTACGAGCAGTACTTC
j_call: TRBJ2-1; v_call: TRBV7-2; d_call: TRBD2; clone_size: once; cdr3_aa: CASRSSGGVYNEQFF; cdr3_nt: TGTGCCAGCAGGTCCAGCGGGGGGGTCTACAATGAGCAGTTCTTC
j_call: TRBJ1-1; v_call: TRBV6-5; d_call: -; clone_size: -; cdr3_aa: CASSPRFEGDAFF; cdr3_nt: TGTGCCAGCAGCCCCCGGTTCGAGGGGGATGCTTTCTTT
j_call: TRBJ1-2; v_call: TRBV5-6; d_call: TRBD1; clone_size: -; cdr3_aa: CASSRDSGYGYTF; cdr3_nt: TGTGCCAGCAGCCGGGACAGTGGATATGGCTACACCTTC
j_call: TRBJ1-4; v_call: TRBV19; d_call: -; clone_size: -; cdr3_aa: CASRYRRQATNEKLFF; cdr3_nt: TGTGCCAGTAGATACCGGAGACAGGCAACTAATGAAAAACTGTTTTTT
j_call: TRBJ2-1; v_call: TRBV7-9; d_call: -; clone_size: -; cdr3_aa: CASSLAGVYNEQFF; cdr3_nt: TGTGCCAGCAGCTTAGCAGGGGTCTACAATGAGCAGTTCTTC
j_call: TRBJ2-7; v_call: TRBV28; d_call: TRBD1; clone_size: -; cdr3_aa: CASSYSGTAAYEQYF; cdr3_nt: TGTGCCAGCAGTTACTCCGGGACAGCAGCCTACGAGCAGTACTTC
j_call: TRBJ1-3; v_call: TRBV28; d_call: -; clone_size: -; cdr3_aa: CASSLTRPSGNTIYF; cdr3_nt: TGTGCCAGCAGCCTAACCCGTCCGAGTGGAAACACCATATATTTT
j_call: TRBJ1-5; v_call: TRBV7-2; d_call: -; clone_size: -; cdr3_aa: CASSLAAGASNQPQHF; cdr3_nt: TGTGCCAGCAGCTTAGCAGCAGGGGCTAGCAATCAGCCCCAGCATTTT
j_call: TRBJ2-1; v_call: TRBV5-4; d_call: -; clone_size: -; cdr3_aa: CASSLIDEQFF; cdr3_nt: TGTGCCAGCAGCTTGATCGATGAGCAGTTCTTC
j_call: TRBJ1-1; v_call: TRBV27; d_call: TRBD1; clone_size: -; cdr3_aa: CASSSPGQVNTEAFF; cdr3_nt: TGTGCCAGCAGTTCGCCGGGACAGGTGAACACTGAAGCTTTCTTT
j_call: TRBJ1-1; v_call: TRBV7-2; d_call: -; clone_size: few; cdr3_aa: CASVGGAGTEAFF; cdr3_nt: TGTGCCAGCGTCGGTGGTGCTGGCACTGAAGCTTTCTTT
j_call: TRBJ1-5; v_call: TRBV28; d_call: -; clone_size: -; cdr3_aa: CASSLVRQPQHF; cdr3_nt: TGTGCCAGCAGTTTAGTCCGGCAGCCCCAGCATTTT